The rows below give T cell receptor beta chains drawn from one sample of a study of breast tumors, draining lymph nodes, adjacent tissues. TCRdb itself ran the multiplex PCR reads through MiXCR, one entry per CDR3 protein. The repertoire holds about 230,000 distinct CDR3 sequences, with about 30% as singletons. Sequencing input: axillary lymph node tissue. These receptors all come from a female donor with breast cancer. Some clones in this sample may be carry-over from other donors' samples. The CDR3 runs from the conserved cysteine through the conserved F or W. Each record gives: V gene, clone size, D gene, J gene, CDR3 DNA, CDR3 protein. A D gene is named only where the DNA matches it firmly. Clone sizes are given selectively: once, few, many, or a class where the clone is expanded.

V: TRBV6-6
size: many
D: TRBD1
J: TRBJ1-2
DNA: TGTGCCAGCCTAGGTGGACAGGGGAACGGCTACACCTTC
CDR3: CASLGGQGNGYTF

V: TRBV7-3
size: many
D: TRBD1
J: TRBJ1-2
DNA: TGTGCCAGCAGTCCCGGACAGGGAACTGGCTACACCTTC
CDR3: CASSPGQGTGYTF

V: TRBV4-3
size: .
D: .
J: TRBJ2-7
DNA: TGCGCCAGCAGCCAAGTACAGGAGCAGTACTTC
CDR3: CASSQVQEQYF

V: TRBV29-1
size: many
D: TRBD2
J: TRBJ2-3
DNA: TGCAGCGTCCAGGGTGGGAGGGGCGCAGATACGCAGTATTTT
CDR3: CSVQGGRGADTQYF

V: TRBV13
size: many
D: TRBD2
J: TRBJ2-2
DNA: TGTGCCAGCAGCTTTGGTAGCGGGAGGGCCCGGGCCGGGGAGCTGTTTTTT
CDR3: CASSFGSGRARAGELFF

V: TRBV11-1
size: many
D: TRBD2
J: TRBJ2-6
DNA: TGTGCCAGCAGCGAGAGAGCGGGAGGGCTAAGGTCTGGGGCCAACGTCCTGACTTTC
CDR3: CASSERAGGLRSGANVLTF

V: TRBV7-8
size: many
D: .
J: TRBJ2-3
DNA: TGTGCCAGCAGCTCGGCGGCTAGCACAGATACGCAGTATTTT
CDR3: CASSSAASTDTQYF

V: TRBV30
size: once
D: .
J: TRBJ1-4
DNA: TGTGCCTGGAGTTGGGGGCAGGCTAATGAAAAACTGTTTTTT
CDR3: CAWSWGQANEKLFF

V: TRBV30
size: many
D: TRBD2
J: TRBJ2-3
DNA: TGTGCCTGGAGTGTGGGAGCGGGAGCTGCAGATACGCAGTATTTT
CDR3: CAWSVGAGAADTQYF

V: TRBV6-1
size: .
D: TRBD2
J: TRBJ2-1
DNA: TGTGCCAGCAGTCTGGGACCGGAACTAGCGGGAGTACAGTTCTTC
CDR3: CASSLGPELAGVQFF

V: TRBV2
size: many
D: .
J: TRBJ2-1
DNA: TGTGCCAGCAGTGCAAGCCCTCTTTACAATGAGCAGTTCTTC
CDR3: CASSASPLYNEQFF

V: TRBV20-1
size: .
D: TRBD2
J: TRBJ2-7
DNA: TGCAGTGCTAGTGATATGCCTAGCGGGAGGAGCTACGAGCAGTACTTC
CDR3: CSASDMPSGRSYEQYF

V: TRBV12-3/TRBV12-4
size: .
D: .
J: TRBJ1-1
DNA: TGTGCCAGCAGTCTCAGGGATAACTCTGAAGCTTCCTTT
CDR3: CASSLRDNSEASF

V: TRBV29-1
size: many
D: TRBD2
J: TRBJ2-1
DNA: TGCAGCGTAAGTAGCGGGAAGACTCCCAATGAGCAGTTCTTC
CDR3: CSVSSGKTPNEQFF

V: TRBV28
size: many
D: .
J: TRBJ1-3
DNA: TGTGCCAGCAGGGGGACCCCTGAGGTCGACACCATATATTTT
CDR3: CASRGTPEVDTIYF

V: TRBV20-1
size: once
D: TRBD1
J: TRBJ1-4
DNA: TGCAGTGCTAACCAAGGGACAGGATTTGAAAAACTGTTTTTT
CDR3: CSANQGTGFEKLFF

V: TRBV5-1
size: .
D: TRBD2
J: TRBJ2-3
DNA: TGCGCCAGCAGCTTGGGGGGACTAGCTTCAGATACGCAGTATTTT
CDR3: CASSLGGLASDTQYF

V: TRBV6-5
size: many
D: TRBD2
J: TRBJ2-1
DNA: TGTGCCAGCAGTTACTCAGCGGGAGGGCTATACAATGAGCAGTTCTTC
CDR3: CASSYSAGGLYNEQFF

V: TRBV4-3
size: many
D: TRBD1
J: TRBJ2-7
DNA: TGCGCCAGCAGCCAGGACAGGGGGGAGTCCTACGAGCAGTACTTC
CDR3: CASSQDRGESYEQYF

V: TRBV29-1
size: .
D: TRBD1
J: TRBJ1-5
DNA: TGCAGCGTTGGGACAGGGAGGAATCAGCCCCAGCATTTT
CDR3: CSVGTGRNQPQHF

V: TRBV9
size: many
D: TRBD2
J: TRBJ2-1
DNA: TGTGCCAGCAGCGACGCCTTAGCGGGAGTCTACAATGAGCAGTTCTTC
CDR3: CASSDALAGVYNEQFF

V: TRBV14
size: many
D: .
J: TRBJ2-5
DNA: TGTGCCAGCAGCCCCGGCCAGCTTGGAGAGACCCAGTCCTTC
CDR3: CASSPGQLGETQSF

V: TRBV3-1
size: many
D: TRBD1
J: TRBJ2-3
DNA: TGTGCCAGCAGCCCCAGCAGGGGGCCCACAGATACGCAGTATTTT
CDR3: CASSPSRGPTDTQYF

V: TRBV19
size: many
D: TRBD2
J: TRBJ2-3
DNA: TGTGCCAGTAGTATAGGGTCTAGCGGGAGGGCCTCGGATACGCAGTATTTT
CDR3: CASSIGSSGRASDTQYF

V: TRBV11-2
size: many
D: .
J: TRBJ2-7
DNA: TGTGCCAGCAGCTCACGCCCTCGGGGTCCCTACGAGCAGTACTTC
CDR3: CASSSRPRGPYEQYF

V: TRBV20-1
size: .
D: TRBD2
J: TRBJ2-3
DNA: TGCAGTGCTAGACCCGGGAGGGGAGTTAAAGATACGCAGTATTTT
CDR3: CSARPGRGVKDTQYF

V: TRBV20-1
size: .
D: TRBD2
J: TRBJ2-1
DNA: TGCAGTGCTAGTTATAGCGGGAGTGGTCGGAATGAGCAGTTCTTC
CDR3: CSASYSGSGRNEQFF

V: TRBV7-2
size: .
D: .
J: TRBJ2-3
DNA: TGTGCCAGCAGCTTAACGGCGGGGGCTACCACAGATGCGCAGTATTTT
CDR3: CASSLTAGATTDAQYF

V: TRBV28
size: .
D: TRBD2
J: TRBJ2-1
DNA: TGTGCCAGCAAGACTAGCGGGAGTCGCGATGAGCAGTTCTTC
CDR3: CASKTSGSRDEQFF

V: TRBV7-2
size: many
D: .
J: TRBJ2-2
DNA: TGTGCCAGCAGCTACAATCTGTGGGACACCGGGGAGCTGTTTTTT
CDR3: CASSYNLWDTGELFF

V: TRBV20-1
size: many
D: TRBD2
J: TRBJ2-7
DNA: TGCAGTGCTAGTAGCGGGAGGGAGCAGTACTTC
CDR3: CSASSGREQYF

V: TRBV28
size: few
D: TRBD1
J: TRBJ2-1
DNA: TGTGCCAGCAGGGGACAGGGGACGGGGGAACGGAATGAGCAGTTCTTC
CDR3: CASRGQGTGERNEQFF

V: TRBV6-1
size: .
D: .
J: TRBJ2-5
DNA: TGTGCCAGCAGTGAAGGTCAGCTTGTCCTTCAGACCCAGTACTTC
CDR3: CASSEGQLVLQTQYF